Listed below are T cell receptor beta chains from one sample, sequenced in a study of T cell changes during pregnancy in multiple sclerosis. Sequenced by immunoSEQ multiplex PCR; TCRdb stores in-frame clones only, minus some. The sample has around 53,000 clones; around nine tenths are singletons. The specimen comprised CD8+ T cells from peripheral blood mononuclear cells, sampled before pregnancy. The receptors here all came from a female donor with multiple sclerosis, enrolled in a pregnancy study. CDR3s include the opening cysteine and the closing phenylalanine or tryptophan. The D gene is left open where the match is weak. Clone size is shown for a subset of rows, as once, few, many or a class of expanded clone.

v_call: TRBV28; d_call: TRBD1; clone_size: .; j_call: TRBJ2-7; cdr3_nt: TGTGCCAGCAGCGTCAGACAGGGAGCCCAAACCTACGAGCAGTACTTC; cdr3_aa: CASSVRQGAQTYEQYF
v_call: TRBV9; d_call: .; clone_size: .; j_call: TRBJ2-1; cdr3_nt: TGTGCCAGCAGCGTAGGCGGGTGGGTAGATCAGTTCTTC; cdr3_aa: CASSVGGWVDQFF
v_call: TRBV6-5; d_call: .; clone_size: .; j_call: TRBJ2-7; cdr3_nt: TGTGCCAGCAATTACCGGGACACTCCCTACGAGCAGTACTTC; cdr3_aa: CASNYRDTPYEQYF
v_call: TRBV6-5; d_call: TRBD1; clone_size: .; j_call: TRBJ1-1; cdr3_nt: TGTGCCAGCAGTTACTCGGACAGGGGAGGGTCGGGCGCTTTCTTT; cdr3_aa: CASSYSDRGGSGAFF
v_call: TRBV7-9; d_call: .; clone_size: .; j_call: TRBJ1-5; cdr3_nt: TGTGCCAGCAGCTCGGACAGTTCCGCAGGTCAGCCCCAGCATTTT; cdr3_aa: CASSSDSSAGQPQHF
v_call: TRBV27; d_call: .; clone_size: .; j_call: TRBJ1-6; cdr3_nt: TGTGCCAGCAGTTTAATCGGGGGGAATTCACCCCTCCACTTT; cdr3_aa: CASSLIGGNSPLHF
v_call: TRBV7-6; d_call: .; clone_size: .; j_call: TRBJ2-2; cdr3_nt: TGTGCCAGCAGCTCAAACTCGAACACCGGGGAGCTGTTTTTT; cdr3_aa: CASSSNSNTGELFF
v_call: TRBV14; d_call: .; clone_size: .; j_call: TRBJ2-5; cdr3_nt: TGTGCCAGCAGCCAATTCAGGGTCCAAGAGACCCAGTACTTC; cdr3_aa: CASSQFRVQETQYF
v_call: TRBV14; d_call: .; clone_size: .; j_call: TRBJ1-3; cdr3_nt: TGTGCCAGCAGCCAATATCAGGGCACCATATATTTT; cdr3_aa: CASSQYQGTIYF
v_call: TRBV7-9; d_call: TRBD1; clone_size: few; j_call: TRBJ1-2; cdr3_nt: TGTGCAGCGGGGACAGGTGTTATCTATGGCTACACCTTC; cdr3_aa: CAAGTGVIYGYTF
v_call: TRBV5-1; d_call: .; clone_size: .; j_call: TRBJ2-1; cdr3_nt: TGCGCCAGCAGCTTGGAACCACTAGCCAGCTCCTACAATGAGCAGTTCTTC; cdr3_aa: CASSLEPLASSYNEQFF
v_call: TRBV7-9; d_call: .; clone_size: .; j_call: TRBJ2-7; cdr3_nt: TGTGCCAGCAAATCCGGGGTCCTAGGGGAGCAGTACTTC; cdr3_aa: CASKSGVLGEQYF
v_call: TRBV5-1; d_call: TRBD2; clone_size: once; j_call: TRBJ2-5; cdr3_nt: TGCGCCAGCAGCCTAGGGCCCTCTAGCGGGGCGATCCAAGAGACCCAGTACTTC; cdr3_aa: CASSLGPSSGAIQETQYF
v_call: TRBV15; d_call: .; clone_size: .; j_call: TRBJ1-4; cdr3_nt: TGTGCCACCAGCACCTCCCGTGCAACTAATGAAAAACTGTTTTTT; cdr3_aa: CATSTSRATNEKLFF
v_call: TRBV4-1; d_call: .; clone_size: .; j_call: TRBJ1-2; cdr3_nt: TGCGCCAGCAGCCAAGAAGGGCAGGGAAGTGGCTACACCTTC; cdr3_aa: CASSQEGQGSGYTF
v_call: TRBV10-3; d_call: .; clone_size: .; j_call: TRBJ2-7; cdr3_nt: TGTGCCATCAACTATGGGGGCTCAAGCTCCTACGAGCAGTACTTC; cdr3_aa: CAINYGGSSSYEQYF
v_call: TRBV5-6; d_call: .; clone_size: once; j_call: TRBJ1-2; cdr3_nt: TGTGCCAGCAGCTTTTCCGGGACCGGGGGTAACTATGGCTACACCTTC; cdr3_aa: CASSFSGTGGNYGYTF